The clone carrying this TCR beta chain has just one count. Its antigen is unknown. Trimming removed 3 bases from V and 2 bases from J; junction bases left unmatched: 3. Germline V gene data show CDR1 as SGHVS and CDR2 as FNYEAQ. There are 15 residues in the CDR3. Lung cancer patients with chemo-refractory metastatic non-small-cell disease were given focal radiation plus CTLA-4 blockade with ipilimumab. The method was immunoSEQ multiplex PCR; TCRdb's version includes in-frame clones alone and lacks a portion of them. Altogether about 85,000 clones are present, approximately 86% being singletons, with the ten largest covering just over 2%. These data belong to a study of radiotherapy plus CTLA-4 blockade in lung cancer. Study-wide results and limits: Strongest reported response predictors: early blood clone changes and post-radiation interferon-beta. Peripheral blood showed expansion of tumor-derived TCR clones after radiotherapy and ipilimumab.

This sequence originates from a human donor with non-small cell lung cancer who had a partial response to radiotherapy plus ipilimumab. The sample consisted of peripheral blood, taken from a patient treated with radiotherapy plus ipilimumab. The rearrangement links TRBV7-6 to TRBJ2-3; the match to TRBD2 covers 9 bases. In nucleotides, the CDR3 is TGTGCCAGCAGCTTCCTAGCGGGGCTCACAGATACGCAGTATTTT. Amino acids: CASSFLAGLTDTQYF.